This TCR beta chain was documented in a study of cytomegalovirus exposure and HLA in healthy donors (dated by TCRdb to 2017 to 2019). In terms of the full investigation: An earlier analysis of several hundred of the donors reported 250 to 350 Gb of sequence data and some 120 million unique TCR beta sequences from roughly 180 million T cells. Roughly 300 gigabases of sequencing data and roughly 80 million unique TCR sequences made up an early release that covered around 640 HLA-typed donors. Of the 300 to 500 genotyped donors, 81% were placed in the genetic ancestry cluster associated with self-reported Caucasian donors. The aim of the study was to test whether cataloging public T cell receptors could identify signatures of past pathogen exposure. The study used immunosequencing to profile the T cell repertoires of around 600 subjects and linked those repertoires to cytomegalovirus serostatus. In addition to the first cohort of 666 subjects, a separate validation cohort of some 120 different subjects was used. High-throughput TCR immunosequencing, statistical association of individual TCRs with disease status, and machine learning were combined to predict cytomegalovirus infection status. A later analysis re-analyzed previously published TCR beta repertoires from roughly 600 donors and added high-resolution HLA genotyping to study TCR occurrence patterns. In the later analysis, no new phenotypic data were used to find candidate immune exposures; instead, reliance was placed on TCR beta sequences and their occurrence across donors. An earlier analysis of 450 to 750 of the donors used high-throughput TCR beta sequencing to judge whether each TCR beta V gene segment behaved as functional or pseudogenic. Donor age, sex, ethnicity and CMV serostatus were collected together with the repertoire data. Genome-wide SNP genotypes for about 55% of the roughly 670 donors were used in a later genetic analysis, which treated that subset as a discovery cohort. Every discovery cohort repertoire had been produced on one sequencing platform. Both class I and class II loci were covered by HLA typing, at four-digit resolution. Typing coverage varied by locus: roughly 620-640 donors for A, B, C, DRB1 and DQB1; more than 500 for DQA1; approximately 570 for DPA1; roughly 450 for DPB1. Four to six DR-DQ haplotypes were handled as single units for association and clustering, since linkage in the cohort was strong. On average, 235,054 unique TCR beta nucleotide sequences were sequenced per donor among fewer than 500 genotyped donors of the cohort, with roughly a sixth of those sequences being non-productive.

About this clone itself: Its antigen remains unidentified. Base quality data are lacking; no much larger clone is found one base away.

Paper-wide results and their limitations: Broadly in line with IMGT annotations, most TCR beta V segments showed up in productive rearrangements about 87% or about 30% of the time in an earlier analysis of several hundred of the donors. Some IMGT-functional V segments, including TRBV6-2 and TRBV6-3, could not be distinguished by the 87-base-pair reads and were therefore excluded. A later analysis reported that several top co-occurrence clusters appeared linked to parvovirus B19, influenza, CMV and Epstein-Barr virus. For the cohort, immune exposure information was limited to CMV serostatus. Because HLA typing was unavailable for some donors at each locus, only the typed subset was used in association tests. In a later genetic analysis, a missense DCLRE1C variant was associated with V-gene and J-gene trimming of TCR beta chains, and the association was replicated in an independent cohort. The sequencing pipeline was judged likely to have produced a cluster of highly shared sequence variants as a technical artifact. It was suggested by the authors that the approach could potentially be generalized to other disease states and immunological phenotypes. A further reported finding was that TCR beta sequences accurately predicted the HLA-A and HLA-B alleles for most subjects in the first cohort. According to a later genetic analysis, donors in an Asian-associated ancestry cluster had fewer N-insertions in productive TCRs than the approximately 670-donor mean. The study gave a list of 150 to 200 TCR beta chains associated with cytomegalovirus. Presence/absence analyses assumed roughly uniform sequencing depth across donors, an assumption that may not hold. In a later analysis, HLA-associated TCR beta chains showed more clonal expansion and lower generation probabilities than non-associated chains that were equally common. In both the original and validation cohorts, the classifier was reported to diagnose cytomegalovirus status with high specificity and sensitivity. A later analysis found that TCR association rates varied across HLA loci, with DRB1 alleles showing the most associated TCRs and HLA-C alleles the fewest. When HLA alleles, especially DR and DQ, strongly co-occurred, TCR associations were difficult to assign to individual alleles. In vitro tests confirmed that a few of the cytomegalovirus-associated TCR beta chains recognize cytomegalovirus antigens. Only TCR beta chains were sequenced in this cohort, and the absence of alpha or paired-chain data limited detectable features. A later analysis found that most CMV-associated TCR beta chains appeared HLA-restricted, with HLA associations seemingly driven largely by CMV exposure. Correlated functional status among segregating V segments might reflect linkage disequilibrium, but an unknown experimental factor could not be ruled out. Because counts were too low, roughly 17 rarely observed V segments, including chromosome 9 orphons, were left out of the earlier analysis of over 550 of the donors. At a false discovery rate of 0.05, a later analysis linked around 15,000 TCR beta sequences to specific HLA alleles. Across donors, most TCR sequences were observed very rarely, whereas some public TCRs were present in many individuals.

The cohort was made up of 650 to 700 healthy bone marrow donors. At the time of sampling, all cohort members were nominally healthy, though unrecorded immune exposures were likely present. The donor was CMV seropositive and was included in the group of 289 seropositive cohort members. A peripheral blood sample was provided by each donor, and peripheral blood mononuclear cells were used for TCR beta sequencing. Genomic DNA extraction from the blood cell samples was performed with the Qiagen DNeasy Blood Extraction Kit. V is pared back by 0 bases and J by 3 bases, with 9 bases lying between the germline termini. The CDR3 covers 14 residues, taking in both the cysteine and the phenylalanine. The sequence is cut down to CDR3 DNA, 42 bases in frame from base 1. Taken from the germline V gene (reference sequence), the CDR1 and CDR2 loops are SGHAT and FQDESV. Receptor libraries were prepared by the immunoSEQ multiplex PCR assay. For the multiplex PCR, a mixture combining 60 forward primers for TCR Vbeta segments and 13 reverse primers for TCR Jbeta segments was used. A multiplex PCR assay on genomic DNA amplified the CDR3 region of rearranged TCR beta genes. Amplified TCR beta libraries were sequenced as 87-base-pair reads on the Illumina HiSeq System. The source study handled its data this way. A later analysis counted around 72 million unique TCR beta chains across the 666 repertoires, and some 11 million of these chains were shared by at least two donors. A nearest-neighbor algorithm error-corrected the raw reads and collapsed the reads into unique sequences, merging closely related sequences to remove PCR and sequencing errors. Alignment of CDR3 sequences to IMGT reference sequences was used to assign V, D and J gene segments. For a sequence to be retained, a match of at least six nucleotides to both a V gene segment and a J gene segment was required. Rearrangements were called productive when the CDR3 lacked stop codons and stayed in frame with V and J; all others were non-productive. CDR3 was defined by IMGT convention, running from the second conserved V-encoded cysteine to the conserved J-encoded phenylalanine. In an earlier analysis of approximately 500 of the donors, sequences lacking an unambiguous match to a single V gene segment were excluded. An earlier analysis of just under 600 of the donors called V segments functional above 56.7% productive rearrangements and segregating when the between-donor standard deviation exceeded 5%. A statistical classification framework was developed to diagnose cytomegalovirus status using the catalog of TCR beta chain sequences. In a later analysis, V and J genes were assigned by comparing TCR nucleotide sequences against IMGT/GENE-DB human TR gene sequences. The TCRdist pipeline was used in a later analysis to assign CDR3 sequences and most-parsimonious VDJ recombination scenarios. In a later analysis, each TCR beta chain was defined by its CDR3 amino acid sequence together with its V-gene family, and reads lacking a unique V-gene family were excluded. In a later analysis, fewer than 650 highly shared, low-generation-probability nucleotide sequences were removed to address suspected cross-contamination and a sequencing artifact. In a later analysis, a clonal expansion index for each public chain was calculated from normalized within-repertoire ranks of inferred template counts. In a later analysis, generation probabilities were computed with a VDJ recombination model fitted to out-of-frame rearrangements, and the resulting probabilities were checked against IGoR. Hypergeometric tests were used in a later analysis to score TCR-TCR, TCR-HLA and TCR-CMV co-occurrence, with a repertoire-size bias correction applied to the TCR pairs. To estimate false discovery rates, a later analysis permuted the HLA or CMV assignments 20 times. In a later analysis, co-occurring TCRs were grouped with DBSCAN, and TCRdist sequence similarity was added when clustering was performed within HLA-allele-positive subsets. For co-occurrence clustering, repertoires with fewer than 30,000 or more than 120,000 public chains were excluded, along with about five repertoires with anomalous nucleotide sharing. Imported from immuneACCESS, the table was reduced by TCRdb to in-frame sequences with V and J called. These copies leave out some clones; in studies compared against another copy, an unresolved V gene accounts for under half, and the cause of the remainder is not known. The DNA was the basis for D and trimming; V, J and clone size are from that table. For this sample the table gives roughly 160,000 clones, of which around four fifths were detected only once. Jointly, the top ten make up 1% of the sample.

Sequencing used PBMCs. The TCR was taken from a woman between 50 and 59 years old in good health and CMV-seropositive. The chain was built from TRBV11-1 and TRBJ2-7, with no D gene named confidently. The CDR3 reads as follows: CASSLALGGYEQYF. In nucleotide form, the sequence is TGTGCCAGCAGCTTAGCGCTCGGCGGCTACGAGCAGTACTTC.